The source of this TCR beta chain is a study of naive and memory T cell subsets. Trimming removed 7 bases at V and 0 bases at J, with 9 bases between. The CDR3 has 13 amino acids. An equimolar mix of two oligonucleotides served as the beta constant-region primer for TRBC1 and TRBC2. TCRdb used MiXCR to reprocess the UMI-ligation and nested PCR reads, holding one entry per CDR3 protein. The sample yields 120,000 to 150,000 distinct CDR3 sequences, approximately 15% seen once. This clonotype has only a few counts. What it recognizes is unknown. General study points: From naive to CM, EM and EMRA, diversity decreased and Gini increased.

Sequenced input: naive CD4+ T cells from blood. V usage is TRBV12-3 or TRBV12-4 and J usage is TRBJ1-2, with D hard to call. This sequence originates from a human donor in good health. The CDR3 spells CASKLLANYGYTF. In DNA, the CDR3 is TGTGCCAGCAAATTGCTAGCTAACTATGGCTACACCTTC.